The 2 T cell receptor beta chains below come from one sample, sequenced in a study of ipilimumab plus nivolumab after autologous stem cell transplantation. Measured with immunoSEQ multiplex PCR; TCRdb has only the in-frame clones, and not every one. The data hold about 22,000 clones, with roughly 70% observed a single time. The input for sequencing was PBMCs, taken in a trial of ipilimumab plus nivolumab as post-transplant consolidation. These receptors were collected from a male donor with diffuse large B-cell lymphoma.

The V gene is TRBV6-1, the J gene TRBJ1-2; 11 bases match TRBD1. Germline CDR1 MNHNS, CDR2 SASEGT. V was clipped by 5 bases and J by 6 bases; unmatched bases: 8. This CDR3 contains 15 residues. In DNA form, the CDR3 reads TGTGCCAGCAGTAGCCGGGACAGGGGGGCCCATGGCTACACCTTC. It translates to CASSSRDRGAHGYTF.

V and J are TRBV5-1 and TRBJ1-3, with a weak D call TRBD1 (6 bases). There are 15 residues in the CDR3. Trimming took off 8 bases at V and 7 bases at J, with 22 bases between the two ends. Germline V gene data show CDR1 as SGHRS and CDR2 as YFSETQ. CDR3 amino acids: CASTQAGGAENTIYF. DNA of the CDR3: TGCGCCAGTACCCAAGCGGGGGGCGCGGAGAACACCATATATTTT.